This T cell receptor beta chain was sequenced in a study of technical replicates of blood from a few donors. Produced via immunoSEQ multiplex PCR; TCRdb's table is partial and in-frame only. The sample contains about 88,000 clones, under 95% of which appear only once. The CDR3 length is 16 residues. V gave up 1 base and J gave up 4 bases; unmatched junction bases: 3. Germline-derived CDR1 and CDR2 are LNHDA and SQIVND (reference sequence). The chain links TRBV19 to TRBJ2-1; TRBD2 matches 11 bases. Sequencing input: T cells isolated from PBMCs. This TCR derives from a human donor in good health. The chain's CDR3 is CASSIGSSGRYNEQFF. The CDR3 bases are TGTGCCAGTAGTATAGGCTCTAGCGGGAGGTACAATGAGCAGTTCTTC.